The 13 T cell receptor beta chains presented below share a single source sample, sequenced in a study of molecular identifiers for immune sequencing clone quantification. TCRdb re-analysed the PCR reads in MiXCR, keeping a single row per CDR3 protein. This table holds 250,000 to 400,000 distinct CDR3 sequences, roughly a fifth found once. The sequencing sample was made of naive CD8+ T cells from blood, with Jurkat cell RNA spiked in. Subset meaning: FACS-sorted CD8+CD4-CCR7+CD45RA+ naive T cells. The receptor source for this set is a human donor in good health. Some libraries in this study had Jurkat cell RNA spiked in.

This chain joins TRBV5-4 and TRBJ2-7; TRBD2 aligns across 8 bases. Germline CDR1 reads SGHNT; CDR2 reads YYREEE (reference sequence). Losses at the gene ends were 2 bases for V and 6 bases for J; bases not matched to a gene: 7. The CDR3 loop spans 14 amino acids. The CDR3 DNA reads TGTGCCAGCAGCTTCCGGGGGGGCAGTTTCGAGCAGTACTTC. This encodes CASSFRGGSFEQYF. Full variable domain (rest looked up from reference TRBV5-4 and TRBJ2-7): ETGVTQSPTHLIKTRGQQVTLRCSSQSGHNTVSWYQQALGQGPQFIFQYYREEENGRGNFPPRFSGLQFPNYSSELNVNALELDDSALYLCASSFRGGSFEQYFGPGTRLTVT.

The rearrangement links TRBV10-3 to TRBJ2-7; a weak D match, TRBD1 (6 bases). Trimming shortened V by 3 bases and J by 7 bases, and 19 bases separated the two germline ends. CDR3 length: 15 residues. Germline assignment: CDR1 ENHRY and CDR2 SYGVKD. For the CDR3, the DNA is TGTGCCATCAGTGACCCGGGGACAAAAAACAGGGAGCAGTACTTC. It encodes CAISDPGTKNREQYF.

This clonotype turned up a few times. The chain uses TRBV20-1 and TRBJ2-3; a possible D gene is TRBD2 (6 bases). The CDR3 is made up of 17 amino acids. Germline CDR1 DFQATT, CDR2 SNEGSKA (reference sequence). Between the trimmed V and J ends, which lost 2 bases and 3 bases, there was a span of 21 bases. CDR3 DNA sequence: TGCAGTGCTAGACCTATCCCTTTGCGGGAAAAAACAGATACGCAGTATTTT. Amino acid sequence: CSARPIPLREKTDTQYF.

The sample holds many counts of this clonotype. The chain couples TRBV30 to TRBJ1-1, with TRBD1 as a possible D gene (5 bases). In germline, CDR1 is GTSNPN, CDR2 SVGIG (reference sequence). The V gene lost 0 bases and the J gene lost 3 bases, with 11 bases spanning the gap. CDR3 length equals 14 residues. CDR3 in DNA: TGTGCCTGGAGTGTCCCAGGGATGGACACTGAAGCTTTCTTT. Residues: CAWSVPGMDTEAFF. Full variable domain (outside the CDR3, taken from reference TRBV30 and TRBJ1-1): SQTIHQWPATLVQPVGSPLSLECTVEGTSNPNLYWYRQAAGRGLQLLFYSVGIGQISSEVPQNLSASRPQDRQFILSSKKLLLSDSGFYLCAWSVPGMDTEAFFGQGTRLTVV.

For this clonotype: At one of its ends the junction is not consistent with the germline gene, which may arise from a read error. The rearrangement joins TRBV13 to TRBJ2-6; the D gene could be TRBD1 or TRBD2 (5 bases each). Germline V gene lookup returns CDR1 PRHDT and CDR2 FYEKMQ (reference sequence). The CDR3 contains 17 residues. CDR3 sequence: CATSLWVATSGANVPTF. The CDR3, as DNA: TGTGCCACCAGCTTATGGGTAGCGACCTCTGGGGCCAACGTCCCGACTTTC. Full variable domain (remainder filled in from reference TRBV13 and TRBJ2-6): AAGVIQSPRHLIKEKRETATLKCYPIPRHDTVYWYQQGPGQDPQFLISFYEKMQSDKGSIPDRFSAQQFSDYHSELNMSSLELGDSALYFCATSLWVATSGANVPTFGAGSRLTVL.

This clonotype was counted many times. The chain uses TRBV29-1 and TRBJ2-3; 13 positions match TRBD2. The germline CDR1 and CDR2 sequences are SQVTM and ANQGSEA. The CDR3 is made up of 15 amino acids. V dropped 6 bases and J dropped 6; count of bases not matched to a gene: 9. CDR3 region: CSVETSGGIPDTQYF. In DNA, the CDR3 is TGCAGCGTGGAGACTAGCGGGGGGATACCGGATACGCAGTATTTT.

This clonotype was detected only once. V is TRBV6-2 or TRBV6-3 and J is TRBJ2-1; 8 bases line up with TRBD2. The CDR3 loop spans 16 amino acids. V gave up 0 bases and J gave up 8 bases; unmatched junction bases: 9. CDR1 is MNHEY and CDR2 is SVGEGT in the germline V gene. CDR3 protein: CASSYSSERGYDEQFF. The CDR3 DNA follows: TGTGCCAGCAGTTACTCTTCGGAGCGGGGGTACGATGAGCAGTTCTTC.

A note on this clonotype: A read error may explain this, as a much larger clone is one base away. This chain uses TRBV4-2 with TRBJ1-2; D might be TRBD1 (5 bases). The germline gives CDR1 LGHNA, CDR2 YNFKEQ. This CDR3 is built from 16 residues. CDR3 sequence: CASSQDLNGADYGHTF. The DNA for the CDR3 is TGTGCCAGCAGCCAAGATCTTAATGGGGCGGACTATGGCCACACCTTC.

A word on this clonotype: This clone may be a read error of a much larger clone one base away. V gene TRBV7-2 combines with J gene TRBJ2-2; no clear D gene. The CDR3 runs to 16 residues. Germline V CDR1 and CDR2: SGHTA, FQGNSA. V was shortened by 0 bases and J by 4 bases, with 12 bases between the two germline ends. The CDR3 here is CASSLAHTWSTGELFF. CDR3 nucleotide sequence: TGTGCCAGCAGCTTAGCCCATACCTGGAGCACCGGGGAGCTGTTTTTT.

Worth noting for this clonotype: A much larger clone sits a single nucleotide away, making a read error possible. The CDR3 here is CASTPPGTTETQYF. CDR3 DNA: TGTGCCAGCACCCCACCGGGGACAACAGAGACCCAGTACTTC. J is TRBJ2-5 and V is TRBV28; D might be TRBD1 (6 bases). This CDR3 has 14 amino acids. The V end lost 7 bases, the J end lost 4 bases, and 16 bases lay between the germline ends. CDR1 and CDR2 from the germline V gene are MDHEN and SYDVKM.

Ten or more counts support this clonotype. The V and J genes are TRBV30 and TRBJ2-3, with a tentative D call TRBD2 (5 bases). Germline V CDR1 and CDR2: GTSNPN, SVGIG (reference sequence). The V end was cut by 0 bases, the J end by 0 bases, with 10 bases between. There are 15 residues in the CDR3. The CDR3 reads CAWSVQGLSTDTQYF. CDR3 DNA sequence: TGTGCCTGGAGTGTACAAGGACTTAGCACAGATACGCAGTATTTT.

Regarding this clonotype: Mismatch with germline at one junction end may stem from a read error. This rearrangement joins TRBV11-2 to TRBJ2-3; possibly TRBD1 for D (6 bases). Germline V gives CDR1 SGHAT, CDR2 FQNNGV. CDR3 length: 12 amino acids. CDR3 DNA: TGTGCCTCCCGTGGGGGCGCGGATACGCGGTATTTT. It encodes CASRGGADTRYF.

This chain connects TRBV7-2 to TRBJ2-1; D is uncertain. Germline lookup yields CDR1 SGHTA and CDR2 FQGNSA. CDR3 length: 13 amino acids. Trimming cost V 5 bases and J 2 bases, with 7 bases left between them. CDR3 sequence: CASSQVTYNEQFF. The CDR3, as DNA: TGTGCCAGCAGCCAGGTTACCTACAATGAGCAGTTCTTC.